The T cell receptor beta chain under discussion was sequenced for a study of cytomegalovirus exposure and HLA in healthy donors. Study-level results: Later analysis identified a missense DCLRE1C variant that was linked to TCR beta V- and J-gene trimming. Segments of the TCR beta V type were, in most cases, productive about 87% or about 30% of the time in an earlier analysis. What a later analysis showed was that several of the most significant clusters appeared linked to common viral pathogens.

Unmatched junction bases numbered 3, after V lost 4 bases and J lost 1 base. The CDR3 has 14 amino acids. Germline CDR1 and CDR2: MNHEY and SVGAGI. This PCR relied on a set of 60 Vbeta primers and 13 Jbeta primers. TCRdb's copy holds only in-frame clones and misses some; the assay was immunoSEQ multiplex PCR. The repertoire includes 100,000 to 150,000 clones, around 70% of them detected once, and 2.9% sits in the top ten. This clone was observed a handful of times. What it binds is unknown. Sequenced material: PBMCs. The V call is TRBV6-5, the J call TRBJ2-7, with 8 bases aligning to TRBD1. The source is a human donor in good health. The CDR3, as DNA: TGTGCCAGCAGTTTGGACAGGGCTTCCTACGAGCAGTACTTC. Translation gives CASSLDRASYEQYF.